The clone carrying this TCR beta chain has more than one count but fewer than ten. Its antigen is undetermined. The V gene lost 6 bases and the J gene lost 1 base, with 12 bases spanning the gap. The germline V gene encodes CDR1 MNHEY and CDR2 SVGAGI. The length of the CDR3 is 15 residues. Every immunoSEQ plate was one replicate of a subset's evenly spread DNA. As processed by the authors: ImmunoSEQ gave junction-only sequences without quality scores, so filtering differed. Libraries were prepared by immunoSEQ multiplex PCR; TCRdb keeps only in-frame clonotypes and omits some of them. V, J and clone size were drawn from that table, and D and trimming were deduced from the DNA. The data show about 680,000 clones, 73% seen once. This sample stems from a study of shared clonotypes between healthy human individuals. Findings of the study overall: Clonotypes shared by all four donors outscored non-shared clonotypes in generation probability. It was observed that 5% to 6% of naive CD4 clonotypes were shared across several donors.

The sequence came from a woman aged 25 to 45 in good health. The rearrangement joins TRBV6-5 to TRBJ2-2; D is undetermined. Sequenced: memory CD4+ T cells sorted from blood. Subset described: CD45RA-negative fraction. Here the CDR3 DNA reads TGTGCCAGCAGAGTTACCCGAGGGAACACCGGGGAGCTGTTTTTT. This codes for CASRVTRGNTGELFF.